These T cell receptor beta chains were read from a single sample in a study of CD8 T cells in Susac syndrome. TCRdb re-derived calls from the immunoSEQ multiplex PCR reads in MiXCR, one entry per CDR3 protein. The sample records a few hundred thousand distinct CDR3 sequences, approximately 85% being singletons. The sample was CD8+ T cells from PBMCs. The receptor source for this set is a human donor with multiple sclerosis. CDR3s include the opening cysteine and the closing phenylalanine or tryptophan. The D gene is left open where the match is weak. For some rows the clone size is stated as once, few or many, or as a class when expanded; others skip it.

v_gene: TRBV19
d_gene: TRBD1
j_gene: TRBJ2-2
abundance: .
CDR3nt: TGTGCCAGTAGATTCTCGGACAGGGGACTGAACACCGGGGAGCTGTTTTTT
CDR3aa: CASRFSDRGLNTGELFF

v_gene: TRBV7-9
d_gene: TRBD1
j_gene: TRBJ1-5
abundance: .
CDR3nt: TGTGCCAGCAGCTCGACAGGGGATCAGCCCCAGCATTTT
CDR3aa: CASSSTGDQPQHF

v_gene: TRBV6-5
d_gene: TRBD1
j_gene: TRBJ2-7
abundance: .
CDR3nt: TGTGCCAGCAACGGACAGGGGGGCGAGCAGTACTTC
CDR3aa: CASNGQGGEQYF

v_gene: TRBV29-1
d_gene: .
j_gene: TRBJ2-2
abundance: .
CDR3nt: TGCAGCGGACTACTGAACACCGGGGAGCTGTTTTTT
CDR3aa: CSGLLNTGELFF

v_gene: TRBV5-4
d_gene: .
j_gene: TRBJ1-1
abundance: few
CDR3nt: TGTGCCAGCAGCTCGGCGGGGGGCGGCACTGAAGCTTTCTTT
CDR3aa: CASSSAGGGTEAFF

v_gene: TRBV10-3
d_gene: TRBD1
j_gene: TRBJ2-2
abundance: .
CDR3nt: TGTGCCATCACCGATGACAGGGAAGTATTAGCGGGGGAGCTGTTTTTT
CDR3aa: CAITDDREVLAGELFF

v_gene: TRBV7-6
d_gene: TRBD2
j_gene: TRBJ2-7
abundance: .
CDR3nt: TGTGCCAGCAGCGCAGGACTAGCGAGCTCCTACGAGCAGTACTTC
CDR3aa: CASSAGLASSYEQYF

v_gene: TRBV14
d_gene: .
j_gene: TRBJ2-7
abundance: .
CDR3nt: TGTGCCAGCAGCCAAGATATCAGGATCGAGCAGTACTTC
CDR3aa: CASSQDIRIEQYF

v_gene: TRBV6-5
d_gene: TRBD2
j_gene: TRBJ2-7
abundance: .
CDR3nt: TGTGCCAGCAGTTACGTAGCGGGAGCGGGAGCCGAGCAGTACTTC
CDR3aa: CASSYVAGAGAEQYF

v_gene: TRBV7-2
d_gene: TRBD2
j_gene: TRBJ2-3
abundance: .
CDR3nt: TGTGCCAGCAGCTTAAGTCCGGGACTAGCGGGGGGGCCATCAGATACGCAGTATTTT
CDR3aa: CASSLSPGLAGGPSDTQYF

v_gene: TRBV3-1
d_gene: TRBD2
j_gene: TRBJ2-1
abundance: .
CDR3nt: TGTGCCAGCAGCCAAGTTTCTAGCGGGTCGTACGAGCAGTTCTTC
CDR3aa: CASSQVSSGSYEQFF

v_gene: TRBV4-1
d_gene: .
j_gene: TRBJ1-1
abundance: .
CDR3nt: TGCGCCAGCAGCCAAGAGGCCTTGAACACTGAAGCTTTCTTT
CDR3aa: CASSQEALNTEAFF

v_gene: TRBV14
d_gene: .
j_gene: TRBJ2-5
abundance: .
CDR3nt: TGTGCCAGCAGCCCGTTGCGTGACTTCCCTTTACAAGAGACCCAGTACTTC
CDR3aa: CASSPLRDFPLQETQYF

v_gene: TRBV6-1
d_gene: TRBD1
j_gene: TRBJ2-5
abundance: .
CDR3nt: TGTGCCAGCAGCGGGGTCCTTGAGCTATCGGACAGGGGGCAGGAGACCCAGTACTTC
CDR3aa: CASSGVLELSDRGQETQYF

v_gene: TRBV28
d_gene: TRBD1
j_gene: TRBJ1-1
abundance: once
CDR3nt: TGTGCCAGCAGTTTCGGACAGGGCATGAACACTGAAGCTTTCTTT
CDR3aa: CASSFGQGMNTEAFF

v_gene: TRBV30
d_gene: .
j_gene: TRBJ2-7
abundance: .
CDR3nt: TGTGCCTGGAGTGGAGGGGAAGAGCAGTACTTC
CDR3aa: CAWSGGEEQYF

v_gene: TRBV27
d_gene: TRBD1
j_gene: TRBJ2-2
abundance: .
CDR3nt: TGTGCCAGCAGACCGGACAGGGAGCAGGGCGGGGAGCTGTTTTTT
CDR3aa: CASRPDREQGGELFF

v_gene: TRBV27
d_gene: .
j_gene: TRBJ1-5
abundance: .
CDR3nt: TGTGCCAGCAGTTTATACAGTTTAGGGATTCAGCCCCAGCATTTT
CDR3aa: CASSLYSLGIQPQHF

v_gene: TRBV7-9
d_gene: TRBD1
j_gene: TRBJ2-1
abundance: .
CDR3nt: TGTGCCAGCAGCTTAAGACGCGACAGGGGGGCGGGCTCCTACAATGAGCAGTTCTTC
CDR3aa: CASSLRRDRGAGSYNEQFF

v_gene: TRBV19
d_gene: .
j_gene: TRBJ1-5
abundance: once
CDR3nt: TGTGCCAGTAGTGGCTCCGTAGGCAATCAGCCCCAGCATTTT
CDR3aa: CASSGSVGNQPQHF

v_gene: TRBV5-1
d_gene: TRBD1
j_gene: TRBJ1-1
abundance: .
CDR3nt: TGCGCCAGCAGCCGCGGGGACAGACACGTGAACACTGAAGCTTTCTTT
CDR3aa: CASSRGDRHVNTEAFF

v_gene: TRBV27
d_gene: TRBD2
j_gene: TRBJ2-1
abundance: few
CDR3nt: TGTGCCAGCAGGGGACTAGCGGGAGGGCCAACGGTTGAGCAGTTCTTC
CDR3aa: CASRGLAGGPTVEQFF

v_gene: TRBV29-1
d_gene: TRBD2
j_gene: TRBJ2-1
abundance: .
CDR3nt: TGCAGCGGAGAACTAGCGGGAGGGAATGAGCAGTTCTTC
CDR3aa: CSGELAGGNEQFF

v_gene: TRBV6-6
d_gene: .
j_gene: TRBJ1-1
abundance: .
CDR3nt: TGTGCCAGCAGTCACGACAGTTACATGAACACTGAAGCTTTCTTT
CDR3aa: CASSHDSYMNTEAFF

v_gene: TRBV27
d_gene: .
j_gene: TRBJ2-7
abundance: .
CDR3nt: TGTGCCAGCAGTTTATTTGCTAGCCCCAACGAGCAGTACTTC
CDR3aa: CASSLFASPNEQYF

v_gene: TRBV28
d_gene: TRBD1
j_gene: TRBJ2-7
abundance: once
CDR3nt: TGTGCCAGCGGAACAGGGGGCGTCAACGAGCAGTACTTC
CDR3aa: CASGTGGVNEQYF

v_gene: TRBV5-1
d_gene: TRBD2
j_gene: TRBJ2-7
abundance: once
CDR3nt: TGCGCCAGCAGCCCCTTGGGACTAACTATCTACGAGCAGTACTTC
CDR3aa: CASSPLGLTIYEQYF

v_gene: TRBV4-1
d_gene: TRBD1
j_gene: TRBJ1-3
abundance: once
CDR3nt: TGCGCCAGCAGCATTTGGACAGGGACAGATAGAAACACCATATATTTT
CDR3aa: CASSIWTGTDRNTIYF

v_gene: TRBV6-5
d_gene: .
j_gene: TRBJ2-3
abundance: .
CDR3nt: TGTGCCAGCAGTTACTCCGGACAGAAAACAGATACGCAGTATTTT
CDR3aa: CASSYSGQKTDTQYF

v_gene: TRBV5-1
d_gene: .
j_gene: TRBJ1-2
abundance: .
CDR3nt: TGCGCCAGCAGCTTGGCGCCGGAATCCCCTAACTATGGCTACACCTTC
CDR3aa: CASSLAPESPNYGYTF

v_gene: TRBV2
d_gene: .
j_gene: TRBJ2-7
abundance: .
CDR3nt: TGTGCCACAGACCCTTCGGGGGCGCGGGAGCAGTACTTC
CDR3aa: CATDPSGAREQYF